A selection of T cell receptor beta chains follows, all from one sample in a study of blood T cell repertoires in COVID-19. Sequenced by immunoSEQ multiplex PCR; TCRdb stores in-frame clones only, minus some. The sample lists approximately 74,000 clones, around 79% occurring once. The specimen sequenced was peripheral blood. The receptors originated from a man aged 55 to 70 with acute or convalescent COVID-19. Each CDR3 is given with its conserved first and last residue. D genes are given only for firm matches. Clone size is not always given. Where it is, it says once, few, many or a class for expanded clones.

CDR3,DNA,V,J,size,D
CASSEALGRGRQPQHF,TGTGCCAGCAGTGAAGCGCTGGGCAGGGGGCGTCAGCCCCAGCATTTT,TRBV2,TRBJ1-5,few,TRBD1
CASSPNRVNQPQHF,TGTGCCAGCAGCCCCAACAGGGTCAATCAGCCCCAGCATTTT,TRBV7-2,TRBJ1-5,-,-
CASSNRGNYGYTF,TGTGCCAGCAGTAACAGGGGAAACTATGGCTACACCTTC,TRBV6-5,TRBJ1-2,-,TRBD1
CASSPDWERGVNGYTF,TGTGCCAGCAGCCCCGATTGGGAGCGAGGAGTGAATGGCTACACCTTC,TRBV7-6,TRBJ1-2,-,-
CASSRDTYNEQFF,TGTGCCAGCAGCCGGGACACGTACAATGAGCAGTTCTTC,TRBV12-3/TRBV12-4,TRBJ2-1,-,-
CASSAPGQGPDTQYF,TGCGCCAGCAGCGCACCGGGACAGGGGCCAGATACGCAGTATTTT,TRBV5-1,TRBJ2-3,-,TRBD1
CASSLEGTSGHYEQYF,TGTGCCAGCAGCTTGGAAGGGACTTCAGGGCACTACGAGCAGTACTTC,TRBV5-5,TRBJ2-7,few,-
CASSFNPGYNEQFF,TGTGCCAGCAGCTTCAACCCAGGGTACAATGAGCAGTTCTTC,TRBV11-2,TRBJ2-1,-,-
CASNYSPGAFF,TGTGCCAGCAATTACTCGCCGGGAGCTTTCTTT,TRBV7-9,TRBJ1-1,-,-
CASSTGTGNNQPQHF,TGTGCCAGTAGTACCGGGACAGGGAACAATCAGCCCCAGCATTTT,TRBV19,TRBJ1-5,-,TRBD1